The T cell receptor (beta chain) under discussion was sequenced for a study of T-cell reconstitution after alpha-beta-depleted transplantation in children. Molecular barcoding with unique molecular identifiers was used for the TCRbeta library. Via MiXCR, TCRdb re-called the PCR reads, giving one row per CDR3 protein. The sample holds 250,000 to 300,000 distinct CDR3 sequences, 9.5% to 10% seen once. The clonotype was recovered from a human donor who donated a stem cell graft to a child with SCID. This material consisted of PBMCs from the stem cell graft donor, taken from the stem cell graft.

The CDR3 DNA is TGCAGTGCTACTTCGGGGGAAGCGGAACAACAAGAGACCCAGTACTTC. Its translation: CSATSGEAEQQETQYF. V is TRBV20-1 and J is TRBJ2-5; possibly TRBD2 for D (6 bases). The CDR3 consists of 16 residues. In germline, CDR1 is DFQATT, CDR2 SNEGSKA (reference sequence). V lost 4 bases to trimming and J lost 2 bases, with 20 bases between them.